The 17 T cell receptor beta chains reported below all come from one sample, sequenced in a study of chemoradiotherapy in HPV16-positive cancers. Profiled with immunoSEQ multiplex PCR; TCRdb holds only in-frame clones, not every one. Found here are 25,000 to 40,000 clones, roughly nine tenths of them singletons; the top ten hold about 3%. The material was blood, obtained from a patient who underwent chemoradiotherapy. The receptor source for this set is a human donor with HPV-associated anogenital cancer.

A remark on this clone: The likely explanation is a read error, given a far larger clone one base away. The chain is built from TRBV7-2 and TRBJ2-7; D uncertain. Per the germline V gene, CDR1 is SGHTA and CDR2 is FQGNSA. This CDR3 contains 15 residues. Trimming left V 5 bases short and J 2 bases short, with 16 bases between. The chain's CDR3 is CASSQEASLTYEQYF. The CDR3 bases are TGTGCCAGCAGCCAAGAGGCGTCCCTCACCTACGAGCAGTACTTC. Looking up the rest from reference TRBV7-2 and TRBJ2-7 gives the full variable domain: GAGVSQSPSNKVTEKGKDVELRCDPISGHTALYWYRQSLGQGLEFLIYFQGNSAPDKSGLPSDRFSAERTGGSVSTLTIQRTQQEDSAVYLCASSQEASLTYEQYFGPGTRLTVT.

This chain links TRBV19 with TRBJ2-7, with D tentatively TRBD2 (7 bases). This CDR3 contains 16 residues. Per the germline V gene, CDR1 is LNHDA and CDR2 is SQIVND (reference sequence). The germline V and J ends were trimmed by 4 bases and 0 bases, with 16 bases remaining between them. DNA of the CDR3: TGTGCCAGTAGTAGGCGCGGGGGCGCCCACTCCTACGAGCAGTACTTC. It codes for CASSRRGGAHSYEQYF.

The V gene is TRBV23-1, the J gene TRBJ1-1, with D unresolved. TRBV23-1 is treated as an ORF (open reading frame) with a function not yet certain. The CDR3 is 12 residues long. Trimming removed 4 bases from V and 1 base from J, with 4 bases in between. The CDR3 DNA sequence: TGCGCCAGCAGTCCTACGAACACTGAAGCTTTCTTT. It codes for CASSPTNTEAFF.

This clone was detected once. This rearrangement joins TRBV30 to TRBJ1-6; D may be TRBD1 (6 bases). CDR3 length: 18 amino acids. Trimming took 3 bases from V and 0 from J, leaving 18 bases between them. Germline V gene data show CDR1 as GTSNPN and CDR2 as SVGIG (reference sequence). The CDR3 sequence is CAWRGAYPRSSYNSPLHF. The CDR3 nucleotides are TGTGCCTGGAGGGGGGCCTACCCGAGGAGCTCCTATAATTCACCCCTCCACTTT.

J is TRBJ1-3 and V is TRBV11-2; 9 positions agree with TRBD1. The CDR3 consists of 16 residues. CDR1 and CDR2 (germline): SGHAT, FQNNGV. The junction had 11 bases not matched to a gene; V was cut back by 7 bases and J by 4 bases. CDR3 sequence (DNA): TGTGCCAGCACCGGCCTACAGGGGGCGCGGGGAAACACCATATATTTT. This sequence encodes CASTGLQGARGNTIYF.

This sequence joins TRBV5-1 and TRBJ2-7; the match to TRBD1 covers 7 bases. The CDR3 length is 17 residues. Per germline, CDR1 SGHRS and CDR2 YFSETQ. J gave up 3 bases and V 4 bases, and 16 bases lay outside the gene matches. The CDR3 DNA sequence: TGCGCCAGCAGCCGAAACATAGGGACAGCGGACCGCTACGAGCAGTACTTC. This sequence encodes CASSRNIGTADRYEQYF. Full variable domain (outside the CDR3, taken from reference TRBV5-1 and TRBJ2-7): KAGVTQTPRYLIKTRGQQVTLSCSPISGHRSVSWYQQTPGQGLQFLFEYFSETQRNKGNFPGRFSGRQFSNSRSEMNVSTLELGDSALYLCASSRNIGTADRYEQYFGPGTRLTVT.

There are a few counts of this clone. V usage is TRBV7-2 and J usage is TRBJ2-3; D is ambiguous. CDR3 length: 15 residues. Deletions cut 6 bases from V and 2 bases from J, with 15 bases between. CDR1 and CDR2 from the germline V gene are SGHTA and FQGNSA. In DNA form, the CDR3 reads TGTGCCAGCAGGAGTGGAGCGTCCCCCACAGATACGCAGTATTTT. This gives the protein CASRSGASPTDTQYF. The entire variable domain, with the rest obtained from reference TRBV7-2 and TRBJ2-3, is as follows: GAGVSQSPSNKVTEKGKDVELRCDPISGHTALYWYRQSLGQGLEFLIYFQGNSAPDKSGLPSDRFSAERTGGSVSTLTIQRTQQEDSAVYLCASRSGASPTDTQYFGPGTRLTVL.

This clone was picked up one time. This chain uses TRBV6-5 with TRBJ2-5; no definite D call. V was trimmed by 8 bases and J by 1 base, leaving 11 bases between them. Germline V gene lookup returns CDR1 MNHEY and CDR2 SVGAGI. CDR3 length: 13 residues. The CDR3 nucleotides read TGTGCCAGCCGTAGAGACCTCCAAGAGACCCAGTACTTC. Protein sequence: CASRRDLQETQYF.

V usage is TRBV30 and J usage is TRBJ2-7, with 9 bases identical to TRBD1. The CDR3 length is 16 residues. V lost 2 bases and J lost 5; bases outside the gene matches: 13. CDR1 and CDR2 from the germline V gene are GTSNPN and SVGIG (reference sequence). The CDR3 nucleotides are TGTGCCTGGAGTTTTAAAGGCGGGACAGGGCCTAACGAGCAGTACTTC. Residues: CAWSFKGGTGPNEQYF. Variable domain in full (rest from reference TRBV30 and TRBJ2-7): SQTIHQWPATLVQPVGSPLSLECTVEGTSNPNLYWYRQAAGRGLQLLFYSVGIGQISSEVPQNLSASRPQDRQFILSSKKLLLSDSGFYLCAWSFKGGTGPNEQYFGPGTRLTVT.

There are a few counts of this clone. The chain joins TRBV2 to TRBJ1-4; no firm D call. This CDR3 has 14 amino acids. CDR1 SNHLY and CDR2 FYNNEI come from the germline V gene. Deletions cut 8 bases from V and 6 bases from J, with 16 bases between. CDR3: CASRREPGDEKLFF. CDR3 bases: TGTGCCAGCCGCCGCGAGCCAGGAGATGAAAAACTGTTTTTT.

This chain connects TRBV11-3 to TRBJ1-6, with 7 bases that match TRBD1. V trimming: 5 bases; J trimming: 0 bases; junction bases outside the gene matches: 4. The CDR3 contains 16 residues. Germline V gene sequence: CDR1 SGHNT, CDR2 YENEEA. The CDR3 DNA follows: TGTGCCAGCAGCCCGACAGGGAGCTCCTATAATTCACCCCTCCACTTT. This gives the protein CASSPTGSSYNSPLHF.

The CDR3 DNA is TGTGGGGGGGACAGGTCCTATGAAGCTTTCTTT. Translation gives CGGDRSYEAFF. The chain couples TRBV30 to TRBJ1-1; 8 bases match TRBD1. The germline V gene encodes CDR1 GTSNPN and CDR2 SVGIG (reference sequence). The CDR3 totals 11 residues.

The chain carries TRBV5-6 and TRBJ1-6; D perhaps matches TRBD1 (6 bases). Between the trimmed V and J ends, which lost 1 base and 4 bases, there was a span of 9 bases. CDR1 is SGHDT, CDR2 YYEEEE, per germline. The CDR3 covers 15 residues. This CDR3 is CASSLRTDYNSPLHF. CDR3 bases: TGTGCCAGCAGCTTGAGGACAGATTATAATTCACCCCTCCACTTT.

The chain joins TRBV7-2 to TRBJ1-2; D ambiguous. Germline CDR1 and CDR2: SGHTA and FQGNSA. CDR3 size: 16 residues. The germline V and J ends were trimmed by 2 bases and 1 base, with 14 bases remaining between them. The CDR3 region is CASSLLGARDNYGYTF. The CDR3 region has the DNA TGTGCCAGCAGCTTACTAGGTGCAAGGGATAACTATGGCTACACCTTC. Combining the CDR3 with reference TRBV7-2 and TRBJ1-2 gives the whole variable domain GAGVSQSPSNKVTEKGKDVELRCDPISGHTALYWYRQSLGQGLEFLIYFQGNSAPDKSGLPSDRFSAERTGGSVSTLTIQRTQQEDSAVYLCASSLLGARDNYGYTFGSGTRLTVV.

The rearrangement links TRBV10-2 to TRBJ1-3; 10 nucleotides align to TRBD1. There are 15 residues in the CDR3. Germline assignment: CDR1 WSHSY and CDR2 SAAADI. V trimming: 11 bases; J trimming: 0 bases; junction bases outside the gene matches: 7. The CDR3 sequence is CAARTGGSSGNTIYF. CDR3 nucleotides: TGCGCCGCTCGGACAGGGGGGAGCTCTGGAAACACCATATATTTT.

The V gene is TRBV7-3, the J gene TRBJ2-1; a possible D gene is TRBD2 (7 bases). This CDR3 region has 15 residues. CDR1 and CDR2 from the germline V gene are SGHTA and FQGTGA. V lost 2 bases and J lost 4, with 12 bases in between. In DNA, the CDR3 is TGTGCCAGCAGCTTAGAGGCGGGGGCTTACAATGAGCAGTTCTTC. Translation gives CASSLEAGAYNEQFF. Together with reference TRBV7-3 and TRBJ2-1, the CDR3 gives the full variable domain: GAGVSQTPSNKVTEKGKYVELRCDPISGHTALYWYRQSLGQGPEFLIYFQGTGAADDSGLPNDRFFAVRPEGSVSTLKIQRTERGDSAVYLCASSLEAGAYNEQFFGPGTRLTVL.

The chain is built from TRBV18 and TRBJ1-2; D is ambiguous. The ends were cut back, 3 bases at V and 2 bases at J, with 10 bases in the middle. Germline CDR1 KGHSH, CDR2 LQKENI. There are 14 residues in the CDR3. The CDR3 DNA reads TGTGCCAGCTCACCGCAGGATGGGAACTATGGCTACACCTTC. It encodes CASSPQDGNYGYTF.